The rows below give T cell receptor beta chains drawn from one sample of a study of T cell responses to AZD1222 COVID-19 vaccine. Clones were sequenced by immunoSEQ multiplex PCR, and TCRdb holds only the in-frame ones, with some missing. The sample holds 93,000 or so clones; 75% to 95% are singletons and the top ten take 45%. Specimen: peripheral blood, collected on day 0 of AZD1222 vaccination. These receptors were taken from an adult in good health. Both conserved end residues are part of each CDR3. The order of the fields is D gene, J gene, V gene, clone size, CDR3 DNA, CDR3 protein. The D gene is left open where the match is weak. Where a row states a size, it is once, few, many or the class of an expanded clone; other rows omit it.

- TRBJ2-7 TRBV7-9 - TGTGCCAGCAGCTTAGAGGGGCCATACGAGCAGTACTTC CASSLEGPYEQYF
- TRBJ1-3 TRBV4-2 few TGTGCCAGCAGCCAAGTTGCGCCTTTCGGCACGCCTGGAAACACCATATATTTT CASSQVAPFGTPGNTIYF
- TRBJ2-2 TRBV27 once TGTGCCAGCAGTTTCCTTACCGGGGAGCTGTTTTTT CASSFLTGELFF
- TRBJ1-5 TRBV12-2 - TGTGCAAGTCGCTTAAACTCCCCAGGGTATAGCAATCAGCCCCAGCATTTT CASRLNSPGYSNQPQHF
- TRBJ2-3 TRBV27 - TGTGCCAGCAGTTCCTCACAGCGCACAGATACGCAGTATTTT CASSSSQRTDTQYF
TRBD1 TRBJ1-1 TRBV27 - TGTGCCAGCAGTTTACTCAACAGGGGCGGTGAAGCTTTCTTT CASSLLNRGGEAFF
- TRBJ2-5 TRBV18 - TGTGCCAGCTCACCACGTTTTAGCGGCGGTGGTGAGACCCAGTACTTC CASSPRFSGGGETQYF
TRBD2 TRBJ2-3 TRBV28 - TGTGCCAGCAGTCTACAAGTAGCGGGATCCAGGAATACGCAGTATTTT CASSLQVAGSRNTQYF
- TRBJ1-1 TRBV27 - TGTGCCAGCAGTTTATCTGGAATAACTGAAGCTTTCTTT CASSLSGITEAFF
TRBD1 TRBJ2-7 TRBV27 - TGTGCCAGCAGTTCCACCTTCGGGACAGTAAGCTACGAGCAGTACTTC CASSSTFGTVSYEQYF
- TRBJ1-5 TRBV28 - TGTGCCAGCAGTTTATACGCAGGTGGCCAGCCCCAGCATTTT CASSLYAGGQPQHF
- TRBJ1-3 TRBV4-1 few TGCGCCAGCAGCCAAGGCCCAGGGCTCTCTGGAAACACCATATATTTT CASSQGPGLSGNTIYF
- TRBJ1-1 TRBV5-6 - TGTGCCAGCAGCTTGATGGCAGTGAACACTGAAGCTTTCTTT CASSLMAVNTEAFF
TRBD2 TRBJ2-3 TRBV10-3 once TGTGCCATCAGTGGTCTAGCGGGAGGGCCCGAGGATACGCAGTATTTT CAISGLAGGPEDTQYF
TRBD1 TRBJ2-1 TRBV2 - TGTGCCAGCAGCGATACGGGACAGGAGTTCTTC CASSDTGQEFF
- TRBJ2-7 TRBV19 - TGTGCCAGCCAGCAGGTGGCGGCATCTCCAAACGAGCAGTACTTC CASQQVAASPNEQYF
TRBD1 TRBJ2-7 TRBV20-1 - TGCAGTGCTAGTAGGACAGGGGGTTGGTACGAGCAGTACTTC CSASRTGGWYEQYF
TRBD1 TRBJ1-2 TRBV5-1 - TGCGCCAGCAGCTTGGCCGGACAGGTCAACTATGGCTACACCTTC CASSLAGQVNYGYTF
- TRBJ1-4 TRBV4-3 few TGCGCCAGCAGCCAAGTCCAGGGAGTAACTAATGAAAAACTGTTTTTT CASSQVQGVTNEKLFF
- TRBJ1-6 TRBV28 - TGTGCCAGCAGTTCCGCCCGGGACTTGTCACCCCTCCACTTT CASSSARDLSPLHF
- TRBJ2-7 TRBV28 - TGTGCCAGCAGTTTGGTCAGGGGTGCCTACGAGCAGTACTTC CASSLVRGAYEQYF
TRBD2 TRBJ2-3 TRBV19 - TGTGCCAGTAGTAGGGACAGCGTCGAGGGACTAGCGGGAGTCAATACGCAGTATTTT CASSRDSVEGLAGVNTQYF
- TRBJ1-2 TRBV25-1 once TGTGCCAGCAGTGTCTCAGATATTGGTGGCTACACCTTC CASSVSDIGGYTF
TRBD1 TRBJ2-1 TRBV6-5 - TGTGCCAGCAGTTCCTGGACAGGGGGCATAGATGAGCAGTTCTTC CASSSWTGGIDEQFF
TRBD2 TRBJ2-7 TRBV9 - TGTGCCAGCAGCGCAAATTCCGGGACTAGCCTCAGCGAGCAGTACTTC CASSANSGTSLSEQYF
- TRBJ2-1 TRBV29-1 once TGCAGCGTTGCGGTTGGGAATGAGCAGTTCTTC CSVAVGNEQFF
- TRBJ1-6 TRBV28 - TGTGCCAGCAGTTTATCCCGTCCCTATAATTCACCCCTCCACTTT CASSLSRPYNSPLHF
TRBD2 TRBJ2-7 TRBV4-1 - TGCGCCAGCAGCCCTGGGGGGACTATGGCGGCGAGGGGAGAGCAGTACTTC CASSPGGTMAARGEQYF
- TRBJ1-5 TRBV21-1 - TGTGCCAGCAGCAGGACAAGGACAGGGCTTTATAGCAATCAGCCCCAGCATTTT CASSRTRTGLYSNQPQHF
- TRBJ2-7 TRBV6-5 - TGTGCCAGCAGTTACTCGAATCGGGGGCCCTACGAGCAGTACTTC CASSYSNRGPYEQYF
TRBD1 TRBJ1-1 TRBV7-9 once TGTGCCAGCAGCTCCGGACAGGGCCGGATGAACACTGAAGCTTTCTTT CASSSGQGRMNTEAFF
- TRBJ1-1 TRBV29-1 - TGCAGCGTTGAGTTGGGAACAGGGCGGTCTTTCTTT CSVELGTGRSFF